One sample yielded the 7 T cell receptor beta chains listed below, sequenced in a study of T cell repertoires in cytomegalovirus infection. TCRdb redid the calling of the reads with MiXCR, one entry per CDR3 protein. Among 450,000 to 550,000 distinct CDR3 sequences listed, more than 15% were seen once. The sequencing sample was made of CD8+ T cells from PBMCs. These receptors were obtained from a human donor in good health (CMV status not recorded). Some clones in this sample may be carry-over from other donors' samples.

Ten or more counts support this clonotype. The rearrangement joins TRBV7-9 to TRBJ2-1; the D gene is possibly TRBD1 (5 bases). The CDR3 sequence is 13 residues long. Germline values: CDR1 SEHNR, CDR2 FQNEAQ (reference sequence). Deletions cut 1 base from V and 10 bases from J, with 11 bases between. The CDR3 loop is CASSLVQALEQFF. Written as DNA, the CDR3 is TGTGCCAGCAGCTTAGTACAGGCATTGGAGCAGTTCTTC.

In this sample, this clonotype turned up many times. The chain carries TRBV7-9 and TRBJ2-1; 12 bases line up with TRBD2. This CDR3 is 15 amino acids long. V shed 6 bases, J shed 4 bases, and the junction held 4 bases outside the gene matches. Germline CDR1 and CDR2: SEHNR and FQNEAQ (reference sequence). The CDR3 region is CASSPLAGGYNEQFF. The CDR3 DNA is TGTGCCAGCAGTCCCCTAGCGGGAGGGTACAATGAGCAGTTCTTC. Looking up the rest from reference TRBV7-9 and TRBJ2-1 gives the full variable domain: DTGVSQNPRHKITKRGQNVTFRCDPISEHNRLYWYRQTLGQGPEFLTYFQNEAQLEKSRLLSDRFSAERPKGSFSTLEIQRTEQGDSAMYLCASSPLAGGYNEQFFGPGTRLTVL.

This clonotype has a count of ten or more. V and J are TRBV7-3 and TRBJ2-1; 11 bases agree with TRBD2. CDR1 and CDR2 (germline): SGHTA, FQGTGA. The ends lost 2 bases at V and 6 bases at J; junction bases unmatched: 3. The CDR3 consists of 15 residues. The CDR3 nucleotides read TGTGCCAGCAGCTTAGTAGCGGGAGGGCCCAATGAGCAGTTCTTC. The encoded protein is CASSLVAGGPNEQFF.

Ten or more counts support this clonotype. The J gene is TRBJ2-5, the V gene TRBV7-8; 9 bases are a match to TRBD1. Germline trimming cut 5 bases from V and 0 bases from J; bases unmatched to any gene: 7. The length of the CDR3 is 16 residues. Germline V gene data show CDR1 as SGHVS and CDR2 as FQNEAQ. The chain's CDR3 is CASSRGQGPDQETQYF. The CDR3 coding sequence is TGTGCCAGCAGCCGAGGACAGGGGCCCGACCAAGAGACCCAGTACTTC.

This clonotype came up a few times. The chain combines TRBV9 with TRBJ2-7; 8 nucleotides agree with TRBD2. Germline V gene sequence: CDR1 SGDLS, CDR2 YYNGEE. Trimming took 3 bases from V and 5 from J; bases not matched to a gene: 4. The CDR3 sequence is 13 residues long. CDR3 protein: CASSAGGADEQYF. The DNA of the CDR3 is TGTGCCAGCAGCGCCGGGGGGGCGGACGAGCAGTACTTC.

This clonotype showed up just a few times. The chain is built from TRBV27 and TRBJ2-1; 7 nucleotides line up with TRBD2. The germline gives CDR1 MNHEY, CDR2 SMNVEV (reference sequence). V lost 5 bases and J lost 0; bases outside the gene matches: 1. The CDR3 is made up of 14 amino acids. The CDR3: CASSRLASYNEQFF. The CDR3 coding sequence is TGTGCCAGCAGTCGACTAGCCTCCTACAATGAGCAGTTCTTC.

The chain employs TRBV4-2 and TRBJ2-1; the match to TRBD2 covers 13 bases. Per germline, CDR1 LGHNA and CDR2 YNFKEQ. Unmatched junction bases numbered 10, after V lost 10 bases and J lost 7 bases. The CDR3 spans 15 residues. The CDR3 nucleotides are TGTGCCACCCGTCTCGGACTAGCGGGGGCGAATGAGCAGTTCTTC. Its translation is CATRLGLAGANEQFF.